This T cell receptor beta chain was observed in a study of CD8 T cells in ankylosing spondylitis. Study-level findings and limits: Previous work reported some of these motif variants in the synovial fluid and blood of reactive arthritis.

CDR1 DFQATT and CDR2 SNEGSKA come from the germline V gene (reference sequence). The V gene end was trimmed by 6 bases and the J gene end by 7 bases; junction bases not matched to a gene: 4. CDR3 size: 11 residues. TCRdb reanalysed the 5' RACE reads using MiXCR and keeps one entry per CDR3 protein. In the table there are roughly 230,000 distinct CDR3 sequences, approximately 10% of which are singletons. About this clonotype itself: Its antigen is not identified.

This receptor was identified in a male donor with ankylosing spondylitis or in good health (not recorded which). The rearrangement uses TRBV20-1 and TRBJ2-5; 8 nucleotides match TRBD1. Material: blood, either unsorted or a sorted T cell fraction (not recorded which). DNA for the CDR3: TGCAGTGCAGAACAGGGGGGGACCCAGTACTTC. Translating it yields CSAEQGGTQYF.